This T cell receptor (beta chain) appears in the sequencing data of a study of T cell responses to AZD1222 COVID-19 vaccine (dated by TCRdb to about 2021). Study-level background: TCR sequencing was performed for 230 to 250 trial participants, of whom around 210 were given two doses of AZD1222 and around 25 were given two doses of MenACWY control vaccine. Trial participants were enrolled by age into subgroups of 18-55, 56-69 and 70-plus years, and about 150, 27 and 61 TCR-sequenced participants, respectively, were included in these subgroups. The study at large found these results: The 56-69-year group was small, and its depth increase did not reach significance, likely because of low power. Nearly half of unique spike-specific TCRs reportedly recognized epitopes outside regions mutated in the B.1.351 and B.1.1.7 variants. Spike-specific TCR breadth and depth rose significantly after two AZD1222 doses compared with day 0 and with MenACWY recipients. The whole spike protein was spanned by vaccine-associated CD4 TCRs, and dominant responses were seen in regions 160-218 and 743-854. Most participants were white British and females outnumbered males, and the authors suggested that clonal diversity may have been underestimated. Because no day 14 peak-response samples were available, repertoires were characterized only after the peak T cell response. Conclusions about previously exposed vaccinees were limited because only five to seven AZD1222 recipients were SARS-CoV-2 seropositive at baseline.

With respect to this clone: Its cognate antigen has yet to be identified. No quality values exist for individual bases; no much larger clone is one base distant.

The CDR3 regions of human TCRbeta chains were analyzed by immunosequencing. Under the source paper's analysis protocol: TCRs in the repertoires were matched against a reference library of SARS-CoV-2-specific TCRs that had been generated with the MIRA antigen-specificity platform. Breadth was defined as the fraction of unique TCRs that were SARS-CoV-2-associated. Depth was defined as the fraction of total T cells that were SARS-CoV-2-associated. Using the MIRA data, every spike-specific TCR was mapped to the spike region that the TCR reacted to and assigned to either a CD4 or a CD8 class. Log10-transformed breadth and depth values were compared by one-way ANOVA with Sidak's multiple comparisons tests. TCRdb obtained this table from immuneACCESS and retained in-frame rearrangements with V and J assigned. These tables miss some clones; where compared with another copy, unresolved V genes account for less than half of the shortfall, and the remainder is unexplained. That table furnishes V, J and clone size, whereas the DNA furnished D and trimming. The sample yields 110,000 or so clones; roughly nine tenths were counted once. Of the sample, 35% to 50% is held by the ten largest clones.

Interpreted using the paper, the time point label stands for: about 28 days (+/-7) after the second vaccine dose. Because spike-specific TCR depth and breadth did not differ between the two schedules, AZD1222 recipients who got a second dose at roughly 4 weeks were pooled with those who got a second dose at roughly 12 weeks. Vaccinee samples were obtained from the UK trials COV001 and COV002, which included a single-blind randomized controlled phase 2/3 trial of AZD1222 (ChAdOx1 nCoV-19) in healthy adults. For TCRbeta chain sequencing, PBMC samples from trial participants were taken at day 0 and at day 28 after the second dose. Counted from cysteine to phenylalanine, this CDR3 has 16 amino acids. Solely the CDR3 DNA is kept, with 48 bases framed from the first base.

The receptor chain draws on TRBV21-1 and TRBJ2-7. TRBV21-1 is reported as a pseudogene. Sequencing used peripheral blood, obtained 28 days after the second AZD1222 dose. The sequence derives from an adult who received the AZD1222 COVID-19 vaccine. The CDR3 corresponds to CASSSRRTVVPYEQYF. The DNA sequence is TGTGCCAGCAGCTCCAGAAGAACGGTAGTACCGTACGAGCAGTACTTC.